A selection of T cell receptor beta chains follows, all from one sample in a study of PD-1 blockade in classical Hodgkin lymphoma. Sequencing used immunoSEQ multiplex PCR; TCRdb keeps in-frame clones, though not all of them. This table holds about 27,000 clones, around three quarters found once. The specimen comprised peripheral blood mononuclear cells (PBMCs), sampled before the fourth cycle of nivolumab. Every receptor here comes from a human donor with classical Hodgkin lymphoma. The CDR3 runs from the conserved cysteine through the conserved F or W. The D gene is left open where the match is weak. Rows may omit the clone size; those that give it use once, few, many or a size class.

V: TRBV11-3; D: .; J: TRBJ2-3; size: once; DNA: TGTGCCAGCAGCGTCGGAGGATGGGGCGGGGAAAGCACTCCGCAGTATTTT; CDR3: CASSVGGWGGESTPQYF
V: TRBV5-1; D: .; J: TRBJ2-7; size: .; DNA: TGCGCCAGCAGCGTAGGGGTCGAGCAGTACTTC; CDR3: CASSVGVEQYF
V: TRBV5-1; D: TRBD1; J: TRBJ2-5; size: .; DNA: TGCGCCAGCAGCCCGACCCCCCGGGACAGGGTGGAGACCCAGTACTTC; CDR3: CASSPTPRDRVETQYF
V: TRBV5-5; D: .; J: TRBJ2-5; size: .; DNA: TGTGCCAGCAGCTTGGCAGGGTGGGCAGAACAAGAGACCCAGTACTTC; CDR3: CASSLAGWAEQETQYF
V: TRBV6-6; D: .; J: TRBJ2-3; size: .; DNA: TGTGCCAGCAGTTCCAACGTTCGGAGGGGAACGTATTTT; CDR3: CASSSNVRRGTYF
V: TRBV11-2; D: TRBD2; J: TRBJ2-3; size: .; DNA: TGTGCCAGCAGCCGGACTAGTAGGGGCACAGATACGCAGTATTTT; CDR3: CASSRTSRGTDTQYF
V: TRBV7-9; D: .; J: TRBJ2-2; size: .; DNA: TGTGCCAGCAGCAGAGGAAACACCGGGGAGCTGTTTTTT; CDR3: CASSRGNTGELFF
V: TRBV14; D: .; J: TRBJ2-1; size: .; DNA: TGTGCCAGCAGCCAAGTCCCTGGGGATGAGCAGTTCTTC; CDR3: CASSQVPGDEQFF
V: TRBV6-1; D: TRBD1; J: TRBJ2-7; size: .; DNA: TGTGCCAGTGAGGCCCCGCAGGGGGTCAACGAGCAGTACTTC; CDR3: CASEAPQGVNEQYF
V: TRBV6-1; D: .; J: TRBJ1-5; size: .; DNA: TGTGCCAGCAGTGATGAGGGATTTAGCAATCAGCCCCAGCATTTT; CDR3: CASSDEGFSNQPQHF
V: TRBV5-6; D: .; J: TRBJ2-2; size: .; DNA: TGTGCCAGCAGCTTGCCCGGAGTGAACACCGGGGAGCTGTTTTTT; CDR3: CASSLPGVNTGELFF
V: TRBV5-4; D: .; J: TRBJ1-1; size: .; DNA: TGTGCCAGCAGCTTGCGGGACACCGGTGGCGGCACTGAAGCTTTCTTT; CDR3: CASSLRDTGGGTEAFF
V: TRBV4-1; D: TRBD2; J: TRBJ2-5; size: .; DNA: TGCGCCAGCAGCCCTATAGCGGGAGGAGTGGAAGAGACCCAGTACTTC; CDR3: CASSPIAGGVEETQYF
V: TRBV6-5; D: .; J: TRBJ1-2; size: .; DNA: TGTGCCAGCAGTTACGGGCCAGCGGATGGCTACACCTTC; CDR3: CASSYGPADGYTF
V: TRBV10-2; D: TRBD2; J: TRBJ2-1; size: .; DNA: TGCGCCAGCAGTGATCGACTAGCGGGGGGGGACAATGAGCAGTTCTTC; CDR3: CASSDRLAGGDNEQFF
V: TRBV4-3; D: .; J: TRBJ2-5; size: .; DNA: TGCGCCAGCAGCCAAGATCTGGCAGGGGGGTGGGAGACCCAGTACTTC; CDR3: CASSQDLAGGWETQYF
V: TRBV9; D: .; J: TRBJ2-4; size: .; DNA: TGTGCCAGCAGCCCCCCGGGGGTCGGGAACATTCAGTACTTC; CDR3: CASSPPGVGNIQYF
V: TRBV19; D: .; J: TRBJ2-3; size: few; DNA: TGTGCCAGTAGGAGGAGTACTAGCACAGATACGCAGTATTTT; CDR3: CASRRSTSTDTQYF
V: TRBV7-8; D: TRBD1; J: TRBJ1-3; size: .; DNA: TGTGCCAGCAGCTTCTCATCGACAGGGGGCTTAGGAAACACCATATATTTT; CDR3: CASSFSSTGGLGNTIYF
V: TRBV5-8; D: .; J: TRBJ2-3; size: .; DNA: TGTGCCAGCAGCCCGGGGGACAGAAACCTAGGGGATACGCAGTATTTT; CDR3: CASSPGDRNLGDTQYF
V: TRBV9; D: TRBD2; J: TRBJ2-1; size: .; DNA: TGTGCCAGCAGCATAGGACTAGCGGGAGGAGTAAACAATGAGCAGTTCTTC; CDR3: CASSIGLAGGVNNEQFF
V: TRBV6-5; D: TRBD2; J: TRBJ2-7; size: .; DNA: TGTGCCAGCAGCCGCCGGGACTATTCACGCGAGCAGTACTTC; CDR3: CASSRRDYSREQYF
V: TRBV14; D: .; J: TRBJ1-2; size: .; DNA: TGTGCCAGCAGCCAAGGTACAGCGAAGTATAACTATGGCTACACCTTC; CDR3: CASSQGTAKYNYGYTF
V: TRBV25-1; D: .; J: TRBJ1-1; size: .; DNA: TGTGCCAGCAGGGAGCGGGGGGGCACTGAAGCTTTCTTT; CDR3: CASRERGGTEAFF
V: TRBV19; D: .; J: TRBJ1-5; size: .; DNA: TGTGCCAGTAATTCAATTATCGACACAAGCGGCCAGCCCCAGCATTTT; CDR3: CASNSIIDTSGQPQHF
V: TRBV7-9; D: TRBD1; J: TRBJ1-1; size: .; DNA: TGTGCCAGCAGCCCAGGGGGCCCGGGAACTGAAGCTTTCTTT; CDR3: CASSPGGPGTEAFF
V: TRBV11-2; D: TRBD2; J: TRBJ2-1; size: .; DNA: TGTGCCAGCAGCTTAGTATTGGGACTAGCGGGTGTCAATGAGCAGTTCTTC; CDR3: CASSLVLGLAGVNEQFF
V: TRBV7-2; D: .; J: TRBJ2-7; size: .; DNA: TGTGCCAGCAGAGGGGGGAGATCCTACGAGCAGTACTTC; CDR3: CASRGGRSYEQYF
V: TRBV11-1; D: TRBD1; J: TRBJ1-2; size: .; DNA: TGTGCCAGCAGCTCCTGGGACAGGGGTACCCGAGACTATGGCTACACCTTC; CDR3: CASSSWDRGTRDYGYTF
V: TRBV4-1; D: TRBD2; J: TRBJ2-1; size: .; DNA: TGCGCCAGCAGCCAAGAACTAGCGGGAGCTACCTCCAATGAGCAGTTCTTC; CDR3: CASSQELAGATSNEQFF
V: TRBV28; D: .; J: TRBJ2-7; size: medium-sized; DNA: TGTGCCAGCAGTTTACTCGCCGAGGGCTACGAGCAGTACTTC; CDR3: CASSLLAEGYEQYF
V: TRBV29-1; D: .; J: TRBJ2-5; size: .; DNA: TGCAGCGTCAGAGCCTTGACAGAGCAGGAGACCCAGTACTTC; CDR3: CSVRALTEQETQYF
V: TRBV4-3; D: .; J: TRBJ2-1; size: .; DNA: TGCGCCAGCAGCCAAGATCTGGGGACAAGCTCCTACAATGAGCAGTTCTTC; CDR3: CASSQDLGTSSYNEQFF
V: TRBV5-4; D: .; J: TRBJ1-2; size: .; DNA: TGTGCCAGCAGCTTGATGGGGGAGGGGAACTATGGCTACACCTTC; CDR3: CASSLMGEGNYGYTF
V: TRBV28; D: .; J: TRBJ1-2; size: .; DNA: .; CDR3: CASSFWPRTGGYGYTF
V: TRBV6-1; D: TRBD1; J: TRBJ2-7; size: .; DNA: TGTGCCAGCAGTGAGATGTCAGGGGGCAACTACGAGCAGTACTTC; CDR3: CASSEMSGGNYEQYF
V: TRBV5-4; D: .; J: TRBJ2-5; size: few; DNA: TGTGCCAGCAGCTTGGCCTCAGAGACCCAGTACTTC; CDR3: CASSLASETQYF
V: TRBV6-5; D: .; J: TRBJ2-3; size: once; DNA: TGTGCCAGCAGTTTTGCCATGGATACGCAGTATTTT; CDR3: CASSFAMDTQYF
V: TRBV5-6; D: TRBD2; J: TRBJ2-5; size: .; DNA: TGTGCCAGCAGCTTGGTCAGGGGACTAGGGGGGGAGACCCAGTACTTC; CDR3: CASSLVRGLGGETQYF
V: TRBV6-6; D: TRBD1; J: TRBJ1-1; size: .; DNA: TGTGCCAGCCGGGACAGCACGAACACTGAAGCTTTCTTT; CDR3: CASRDSTNTEAFF
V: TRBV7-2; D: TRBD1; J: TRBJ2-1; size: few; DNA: TGTGCCAGCAGCTTAACCCCGGGACAGGGGGATGAGCAGTTCTTC; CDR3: CASSLTPGQGDEQFF
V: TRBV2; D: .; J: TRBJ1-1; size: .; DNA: TGTGCCAGCAGTGAAGAGGCTTACACTGAAGCTTTCTTT; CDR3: CASSEEAYTEAFF